The entry below describes one T cell receptor (beta chain). Germline assignment: CDR1 MNHEY and CDR2 SVGAGI. This CDR3 has 12 residues. The ends were cut back, 5 bases at V and 4 bases at J, with 8 bases in the middle. The data derive from a study of T cell responses to AZD1222 COVID-19 vaccine. This table comes from immunoSEQ multiplex PCR, and its TCRdb copy is limited to in-frame clones, with some not included. The sample contains some 25,000 clones, 70% to 90% of which appear only once. Sequenced material: peripheral blood, taken 28 days after the second AZD1222 dose. The receptor's source is an adult who received the AZD1222 COVID-19 vaccine. The V gene is TRBV6-5, the J gene TRBJ1-1; D uncertain. The CDR3 DNA reads as TGTGCCAGCAGTCCCGGACGCACTGAAGCTTTCTTT. The encoded protein is CASSPGRTEAFF.